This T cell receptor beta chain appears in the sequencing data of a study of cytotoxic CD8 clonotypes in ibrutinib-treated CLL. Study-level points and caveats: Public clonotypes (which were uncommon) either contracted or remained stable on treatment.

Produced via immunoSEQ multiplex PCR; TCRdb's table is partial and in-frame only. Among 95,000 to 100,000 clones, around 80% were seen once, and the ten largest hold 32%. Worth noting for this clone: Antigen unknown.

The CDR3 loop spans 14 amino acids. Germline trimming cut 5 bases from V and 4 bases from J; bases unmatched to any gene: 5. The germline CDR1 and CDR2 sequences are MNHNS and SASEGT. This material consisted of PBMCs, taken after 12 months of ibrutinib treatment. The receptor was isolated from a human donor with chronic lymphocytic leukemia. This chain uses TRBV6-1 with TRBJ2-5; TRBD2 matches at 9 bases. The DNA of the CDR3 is TGTGCCAGCAGTTTTAGCGGGGGAAGAGAGACCCAGTACTTC. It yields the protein CASSFSGGRETQYF.